A selection of T cell receptor beta chains follows, all from one sample in a study of blood T cell repertoires in COVID-19. TCRdb's table, derived via immunoSEQ multiplex PCR, lists solely in-frame clones and lacks some. Found here are 20,000 to 25,000 clones, roughly 80% of them singletons; the top ten hold about 13%. The sequencing sample was made of peripheral blood. The receptors here all came from a man in his sixties with active COVID-19. The CDR3 runs from the conserved cysteine through the conserved F or W. Fields, in order: D gene, J gene, clone size, V gene, CDR3 protein, CDR3 DNA. D genes are given only for firm matches. The size entry is marked missing in some rows and otherwise reads once, few, many or a size class.

TRBD2 TRBJ2-1 . TRBV5-4 CASSREGLGNEQFF TGTGCCAGCAGCCGGGAGGGCCTGGGGAATGAGCAGTTCTTC
. TRBJ2-5 once TRBV19 CAASRTQYF TGTGCCGCTTCGCGGACCCAGTACTTC
. TRBJ2-4 . TRBV4-2 CASSQANTGTAIAKNIQYF TGTGCCAGCAGCCAAGCTAATACAGGCACAGCGATAGCCAAAAACATTCAGTACTTC
TRBD1 TRBJ2-1 . TRBV7-8 CASSSSTGVGYNEQFF TGTGCCAGCAGCTCGTCGACAGGGGTAGGCTACAATGAGCAGTTCTTC
. TRBJ2-7 . TRBV19 CASTLTGFPYEQYF TGTGCCAGTACCCTAACAGGTTTTCCCTACGAGCAGTACTTC
TRBD1 TRBJ1-5 . TRBV6-6 CASSLRDRDNQPQHF TGTGCCAGCAGTTTAAGGGACAGAGACAATCAGCCCCAGCATTTT
TRBD1 TRBJ2-5 once TRBV5-1 CASSTPGQGFETQYF TGCGCCAGCAGCACCCCGGGACAGGGCTTTGAGACCCAGTACTTC
TRBD1 TRBJ1-6 . TRBV14 CASSQKGTGTSPLHF TGTGCCAGCAGCCAAAAGGGGACAGGGACGTCACCCCTCCACTTT
TRBD2 TRBJ2-7 many TRBV19 CASSLAGWSEQYF TGTGCCAGTAGTCTAGCGGGATGGTCCGAGCAGTACTTC
TRBD1 TRBJ2-3 . TRBV18 CASSPPTGGRRTDTQYF TGTGCCAGCTCACCTCCGACAGGGGGTCGAAGAACAGATACGCAGTATTTT
. TRBJ2-2 . TRBV7-9 CASSLGGLALNTGELFF TGTGCCAGCAGCTTAGGAGGGCTAGCGCTCAACACCGGGGAGCTGTTTTTT
TRBD2 TRBJ2-1 . TRBV7-3 CASSLTVLAGPYNEQFF TGTGCCAGCAGCTTAACGGTACTAGCGGGACCTTACAATGAGCAGTTCTTC
TRBD1 TRBJ2-7 . TRBV5-4 CASSLGQGAYEQYF TGTGCCAGCAGCTTGGGACAGGGCGCCTACGAGCAGTACTTC
TRBD2 TRBJ2-3 . TRBV4-1 CASSQGNSGIVTDTQYF TGCGCCAGCAGCCAAGGTAATAGCGGGATAGTGACAGATACGCAGTATTTT
. TRBJ2-7 few TRBV12-3/TRBV12-4 CASTVAPAYEQYF TGTGCCAGCACCGTAGCCCCGGCCTACGAGCAGTACTTC
TRBD1 TRBJ2-2 few TRBV7-9 CASSLRDRAAGELFF TGTGCCAGCAGCTTACGGGACAGGGCGGCCGGGGAGCTGTTTTTT
. TRBJ2-6 . TRBV3-1/TRBV3-2 CASSQTGKSGANVLTF TGTGCCAGCAGCCAAACCGGGAAATCTGGGGCCAACGTCCTGACTTTC
. TRBJ2-3 . TRBV19 CASRSEDVLSDTQYF TGTGCCAGTAGGTCGGAGGACGTCCTTTCAGATACGCAGTATTTT
TRBD2 TRBJ2-1 . TRBV20-1 CSASAPSGMGYEQFF TGCAGTGCTAGTGCTCCTAGCGGGATGGGTTATGAGCAGTTCTTC
. TRBJ2-1 . TRBV5-1 CASSSGGEQFF TGCGCCAGCAGCTCCGGCGGTGAGCAGTTCTTC
. TRBJ2-1 . TRBV18 CASSPGLGGWEQFF TGTGCCAGCTCACCAGGACTAGGGGGTTGGGAGCAGTTCTTC
. TRBJ2-7 . TRBV9 CASSVATAGEQYF TGTGCCAGCAGCGTAGCTACAGCTGGGGAGCAGTACTTC
TRBD1 TRBJ1-6 . TRBV4-2 CASSLHSGQGNSPLHF TGTGCCAGCAGTCTACACTCGGGACAGGGTAATTCACCCCTCCACTTT
TRBD1 TRBJ1-4 . TRBV24-1 CATSGGRDSNEKLFF TGTGCCACCAGTGGCGGCCGGGACAGTAATGAAAAACTGTTTTTT
. TRBJ2-3 . TRBV19 CASRTRRLGDTQYF TGTGCCAGTAGGACGAGGAGACTAGGGGATACGCAGTATTTT
. TRBJ1-6 . TRBV3-1/TRBV3-2 CASSQITGSPLHF TGTGCCAGCAGCCAAATTACAGGATCACCCCTCCACTTT
TRBD1 TRBJ1-1 few TRBV19 CASSNPTGGETEAFF TGTGCCAGTAGTAACCCGACAGGGGGTGAGACTGAAGCTTTCTTT
TRBD1 TRBJ1-2 few TRBV19 CASTKTGTNYGYTF TGTGCCAGTACCAAGACAGGGACGAACTATGGCTACACCTTC
TRBD1 TRBJ1-4 . TRBV6-2/TRBV6-3 CASSYWVQGATNEKLFF TGTGCCAGCAGTTACTGGGTTCAGGGGGCAACTAATGAAAAACTGTTTTTT
TRBD1 TRBJ1-2 . TRBV19 CASRETGGAGGYTF TGTGCCAGTAGGGAAACAGGGGGCGCTGGGGGCTACACCTTC
. TRBJ2-2 once TRBV5-8 CASSLGGLANTGELFF TGTGCCAGCAGCTTGGGGGGCCTAGCGAACACCGGGGAGCTGTTTTTT
TRBD1 TRBJ2-2 once TRBV18 CASSPQGAHTGELFF TGTGCCAGCTCACCACAGGGGGCGCACACCGGGGAGCTGTTTTTT
TRBD1 TRBJ2-7 . TRBV19 CASSPPGQGSEQYF TGTGCCAGTAGCCCGCCGGGACAGGGATCCGAGCAGTACTTC
TRBD2 TRBJ2-5 . TRBV9 CASSVGAGNQETQYF TGTGCCAGCAGCGTAGGAGCGGGAAATCAGGAGACCCAGTACTTC
TRBD1 TRBJ2-3 once TRBV7-2 CASSSGQDALGTQYF TGTGCCAGCAGCTCGGGACAGGACGCCCTGGGTACGCAGTATTTT
. TRBJ2-5 once TRBV5-5 CASSAEGPPGETQYF TGTGCCAGCAGCGCCGAGGGCCCTCCCGGAGAGACCCAGTACTTC
. TRBJ2-1 . TRBV19 CASRLGVSHNEQFF TGTGCCAGTAGATTGGGAGTTAGCCACAATGAGCAGTTCTTC
TRBD2 TRBJ2-7 . TRBV5-1 CASSLGREEQYF TGCGCCAGCAGCTTGGGGCGGGAGGAGCAGTACTTC
TRBD2 TRBJ2-3 once TRBV7-8 CASSLRVAGTTDTQYF TGTGCCAGCAGCTTAAGGGTAGCGGGGACCACAGATACGCAGTATTTT
TRBD1 TRBJ1-2 few TRBV30 CAWSIGTGGGYTF TGTGCCTGGAGTATAGGGACAGGCGGAGGCTACACCTTC
. TRBJ2-1 . TRBV28 CASSGGGTLGYNEQFF TGTGCCAGCAGCGGCGGAGGGACCCTTGGGTACAATGAGCAGTTCTTC
TRBD1 TRBJ1-6 . TRBV7-9 CASSPTARGEDNSPLHF TGTGCCAGCAGCCCGACGGCCAGGGGGGAAGATAATTCACCCCTCCACTTT
TRBD1 TRBJ2-5 . TRBV27 CASSFRDRVETQYF TGTGCCAGCAGTTTTCGGGACAGAGTGGAGACCCAGTACTTC
. TRBJ2-7 . TRBV30 CAWSVRSVGVHF TGTGCCTGGAGTGTACGCAGCGTCGGGGTTCACTTC
TRBD1 TRBJ2-1 . TRBV6-5 CASSYSQGASEQFF TGTGCCAGCAGTTACTCGCAGGGGGCCAGTGAGCAGTTCTTC
TRBD2 TRBJ2-3 . TRBV4-1 CASSQDGAGGPTDTQYF TGCGCCAGCAGCCAAGATGGCGCGGGAGGGCCAACAGATACGCAGTATTTT
. TRBJ2-2 few TRBV9 CASSVDGGNTGELFF TGTGCCAGCAGCGTAGATGGCGGGAACACCGGGGAGCTGTTTTTT
TRBD1 TRBJ1-3 . TRBV5-1 CASSLVGQGAGGAIYF TGCGCCAGCAGCTTGGTAGGACAGGGGGCCGGAGGGGCCATATATTTT
. TRBJ1-6 . TRBV27 CASSSGSSYNSPLHF TGTGCCAGCAGTTCAGGGTCCTCCTATAATTCACCCCTCCACTTT
. TRBJ1-5 . TRBV2 CASRRQAYNQPQHF TGTGCCAGCAGGAGACAGGCGTACAATCAGCCCCAGCATTTT
TRBD1 TRBJ2-7 . TRBV4-2 CASSQEGTGGIYEQYF TGTGCCAGCAGCCAAGAGGGGACAGGGGGTATCTACGAGCAGTACTTC
TRBD2 TRBJ2-7 . TRBV9 CASSPGTSGSEQYF TGTGCCAGCAGCCCTGGGACTAGCGGGAGCGAGCAGTACTTC
. TRBJ2-2 . TRBV2 CASSGRGFAGELFF TGTGCCAGCAGTGGGAGGGGTTTCGCCGGGGAGCTGTTTTTT
. TRBJ1-2 once TRBV7-9 CASRKRAGLGYTF TGTGCCAGCAGGAAGAGGGCGGGCCTGGGCTACACCTTC
TRBD1 TRBJ1-1 . TRBV6-5 CASMDRVGSEAFF TGTGCCAGCATGGACAGGGTTGGGTCTGAAGCTTTCTTT
TRBD2 TRBJ2-5 . TRBV9 CASSLGGGGQETQYF TGTGCCAGCAGCCTGGGCGGGGGGGGCCAAGAGACCCAGTACTTC
. TRBJ1-1 . TRBV3-1/TRBV3-2 CASSQGGTRGAFF TGTGCCAGCAGCCAAGGGGGGACCCGGGGGGCTTTCTTT
. TRBJ2-1 . TRBV29-1 CSVRPQGLLLNEQFF TGCAGCGTTAGGCCCCAGGGACTCCTCCTCAATGAGCAGTTCTTC
TRBD1 TRBJ1-5 . TRBV7-8 CASSLADRGINQPQHF TGTGCCAGCAGCTTAGCCGACAGGGGGATCAATCAGCCCCAGCATTTT